A selection of T cell receptor beta chains follows, all from one sample in a study of T cells in Graves' hyperthyroidism and ophthalmopathy. Using its own MiXCR run on the multiplex PCR reads, TCRdb lists one record per CDR3 protein. The sample lists hundreds of thousands of distinct CDR3 sequences; 14% were seen once. The specimen sequenced was blood. Receptors originate from a woman under 30 with Graves' hyperthyroidism. Both conserved end residues are part of each CDR3. The D gene is left open where the match is weak. The size entry is marked missing in some rows and otherwise reads once, few, many or a size class.

v_call	j_call	d_call	clone_size	cdr3_aa	cdr3_nt
TRBV7-9	TRBJ2-1	-	many	CASSLRSGWENEQFF	TGTGCCAGCAGCTTACGGAGCGGGTGGGAGAATGAGCAGTTCTTC
TRBV7-9	TRBJ1-1	-	few	CASSRGPNEAFF	TGTGCCAGCTCCCGGGGCCCTAATGAAGCTTTCTTT
TRBV19	TRBJ1-1	TRBD1	few	CASSPFDRDWITEAFF	TGTGCCAGTAGTCCCTTTGACAGGGATTGGATCACTGAAGCTTTCTTT
TRBV19	TRBJ2-7	-	-	CASSIEGVPAYEQYF	TGTGCCAGTAGTATTGAAGGGGTTCCCGCCTACGAGCAGTACTTC
TRBV20-1	TRBJ2-5	TRBD1	-	CSASGTGGETQYF	TGCAGTGCTAGTGGGACAGGGGGAGAGACCCAGTACTTC
TRBV15	TRBJ2-3	-	-	CATTLRQLTSTDTQYF	TGTGCCACCACCCTCAGGCAACTAACCAGCACAGATACGCAGTATTTT
TRBV11-3	TRBJ1-2	-	many	CASSLALGTNYGYTF	TGTGCCAGCAGCTTAGCCCTGGGAACGAACTATGGCTACACCTTC
TRBV7-9	TRBJ2-2	-	-	CASSESGNTGELFF	TGTGCCAGCAGCGAGAGCGGGAACACCGGGGAGCTGTTTTTT
TRBV28	TRBJ1-1	TRBD1	few	CASTSGTGAFF	TGTGCCAGCACCTCGGGGACAGGGGCTTTCTTT
TRBV7-9	TRBJ2-1	TRBD1	many	CASSPSGTAAYNEQFF	TGTGCCAGCAGCCCCTCCGGGACAGCGGCCTACAATGAGCAGTTCTTC
TRBV20-1	TRBJ2-1	TRBD2	few	CSAHYSGRATDEQFF	TGCAGTGCCCATTATAGCGGGAGGGCCACCGATGAGCAGTTCTTC
TRBV4-1	TRBJ1-4	-	few	CASSRRGGRVTTNEKLFF	TGCGCCAGCAGCCGGAGAGGCGGCAGGGTAACAACTAATGAAAAACTGTTTTTT
TRBV7-9	TRBJ1-5	-	few	CASRHRSRGEGPDTQHF	TGTGCCAGCAGACACCGGAGCCGGGGGGAGGGCCCGGATACGCAGCATTTT
TRBV29-1	TRBJ1-2	-	-	CSVRGQGNYGCTF	-
TRBV9	TRBJ2-1	-	few	CASSVYSGYNEQFF	TGTGCCAGCAGCGTATATTCAGGCTACAATGAGCAGTTCTTC
TRBV6-1	TRBJ2-2	-	many	CASSRPATGELFF	TGTGCCAGCAGTCGACCCGCAACAGGGGAGCTGTTTTTT
TRBV3-1	TRBJ2-3	-	many	CASSQGAGWGTDTQYF	TGTGCCAGCAGCCAAGGGGCGGGATGGGGTACAGATACGCAGTATTTT
TRBV25-1	TRBJ2-7	-	-	CASSEWSGSNYEQYF	TGTGCCAGCAGTGAATGGTCAGGATCTAACTACGAGCAGTACTTC
TRBV30	TRBJ2-5	-	-	CAWNRDRRDFQETQYF	TGTGCCTGGAATCGAGACCGCCGGGATTTCCAAGAGACCCAGTACTTC
TRBV7-2	TRBJ2-7	TRBD2	many	CASSQISGGGSYEQYF	TGTGCCAGCAGCCAGATTAGCGGGGGGGGCTCCTACGAGCAGTACTTC
TRBV3-1	TRBJ2-1	TRBD1	many	CASSPGTGHPGEQFF	TGTGCCAGCAGTCCCGGGACAGGGCATCCGGGTGAGCAGTTCTTC
TRBV10-2	TRBJ1-4	-	-	CASMGAELFF	TGCGCCAGCATGGGGGCCGAACTGTTTTTT
TRBV12-3/TRBV12-4	TRBJ1-3	TRBD1	many	CASSPGQGAVGYTIYF	TGTGCCAGCAGTCCAGGACAGGGGGCCGTAGGTTACACCATATATTTT
TRBV18	TRBJ2-7	TRBD2	many	CASSPPGGAGVLEQYF	TGTGCCAGCTCACCACCGGGGGGAGCGGGAGTTCTCGAGCAGTACTTC
TRBV3-1	TRBJ1-1	-	many	CASGSAGAAFF	TGTGCCAGCGGAAGCGCGGGGGCGGCTTTCTTT
TRBV7-2	TRBJ2-5	-	many	CASSLSSGAETQYF	TGTGCCAGCAGCTTAAGTAGCGGTGCTGAGACCCAGTACTTC
TRBV4-1	TRBJ2-1	-	many	CASSQGPARAYNEQFF	TGCGCCAGCAGCCAAGGACCCGCCCGGGCTTACAATGAGCAGTTCTTC
TRBV5-4	TRBJ2-7	TRBD2	-	CASSPHPAVAGNEQYF	TGTGCCAGCAGCCCCCACCCAGCGGTAGCGGGTAATGAGCAGTACTTC
TRBV24-1	TRBJ2-1	-	-	CATSDSRGSNEQFF	TGTGCCACCAGTGATTCAAGGGGGAGCAATGAGCAGTTCTTC
TRBV10-1	TRBJ2-5	-	-	CASSRDPAGETQYF	TGCGCCAGCTCCCGGGACCCAGCTGGCGAGACCCAGTACTTC
TRBV20-1	TRBJ2-7	-	many	CSARRGVEQYF	TGCAGTGCTAGACGCGGGGTCGAGCAGTACTTC
TRBV7-9	TRBJ2-2	-	-	CASSSSMKTHTGELFF	TGTGCCAGCAGCTCCTCAATGAAGACCCACACCGGGGAGCTGTTTTTT
TRBV7-9	TRBJ2-7	-	few	CASSPQTGGSYEQYF	TGTGCCAGCAGCCCGCAGACAGGAGGATCCTACGAGCAGTACTTC
TRBV3-1	TRBJ2-7	-	many	CASSDEPRPNYEQYF	TGTGCCAGCAGTGACGAACCTAGGCCCAACTACGAGCAGTACTTC
TRBV29-1	TRBJ1-1	TRBD1	-	CSAYRGNTEAFF	TGCAGCGCCTACAGGGGAAACACTGAAGCTTTCTTT
TRBV7-2	TRBJ2-3	-	-	CASSLRGGEDTQYF	TGTGCCAGCAGTTTGAGGGGTGGGGAGGATACGCAGTATTTT
TRBV5-1	TRBJ1-1	-	few	CASSARRGRGTEAFF	TGCGCCAGCAGCGCCCGCCGGGGAAGAGGCACTGAAGCTTTCTTT
TRBV29-1	TRBJ1-2	-	-	CSVDGQLNGYTF	TGCAGCGTTGATGGTCAGCTGAATGGCTACACCTTC
TRBV19	TRBJ2-2	-	-	CASSPSAQYTGELFF	TGTGCCAGTAGTCCAAGCGCGCAGTACACCGGGGAGCTGTTTTTT
TRBV27	TRBJ1-1	-	few	CASSSTWSGGEAFF	TGTGCCAGCAGTTCTACGTGGTCCGGGGGGGAAGCTTTCTTT
TRBV28	TRBJ2-3	TRBD2	many	CASSLPGGGTDTQYF	TGTGCCAGCAGTTTGCCGGGAGGCGGCACAGATACGCAGTATTTT